Listed here is a single T cell receptor beta chain. Antigen: not known. The sequenced fragment ends 3 residues before the CDR3 boundary, so the rest is inferred from the germline J gene. The V segment lost 6 bases and the J segment 4 bases; nucleotides outside the gene matches: 5. CDR1 is ENHRY and CDR2 is SYGVKD in the germline V gene. The CDR3 consists of 14 residues. These data originate in a study of T cells in women clearing cervical HPV infection. Study-wide points: CIN3+ cases had significantly higher TCR repertoire richness than controls, but evenness did not differ.

Clones were read by immunoSEQ multiplex PCR, and TCRdb kept only the in-frame ones, dropping some. This table holds approximately 16,000 clones. Sequences were obtained from blood buffy coat. This receptor was obtained from a woman aged 18 to 75 with a cervical HPV16 infection that either progressed to CIN3+ or cleared (not recorded which). V gene TRBV10-3 combines with J gene TRBJ2-3; 9 bases line up with TRBD2. The CDR3 spells CAIRAGGLSDTQYF. CDR3 DNA, as far as it was read: TGTGCCATCAGGGCGGGGGGGCTGTCAGATACG.